This T cell receptor (beta chain) was recovered during a study of shared T cell receptors in the human thymus. The assay was immunoSEQ multiplex PCR, and TCRdb's table has in-frame clones only and misses some. The sample shows roughly 700,000 clones, roughly 90% of them seen only once. In this sample, this clone turned up a few times. V lost 3 bases to trimming and J lost 7 bases, with 19 bases between them. The germline V gene encodes CDR1 MDHEN and CDR2 SYDVKM. The CDR3 runs to 16 residues. This sample also appeared in a second study, on human thymus T cells. From that second work: Thymic material originated from resections removed in the course of corrective heart surgery.

The source is a boy younger than two with a congenital heart defect. The V gene is TRBV28, the J gene TRBJ1-5; weak D call: TRBD1 (6 bases). Sequenced material: thymocytes. The CDR3 loop reads CASSFGGSGGRQPQHF. CDR3 bases: TGTGCCAGCAGTTTTGGGGGCTCGGGGGGCCGGCAGCCCCAGCATTTT. Drawing the rest from reference TRBV28 and TRBJ1-5, the complete variable domain is DVKVTQSSRYLVKRTGEKVFLECVQDMDHENMFWYRQDPGLGLRLIYFSYDVKMKEKGDIPEGYSVSREKKERFSLILESASTNQTSMYLCASSFGGSGGRQPQHFGDGTRLSIL.